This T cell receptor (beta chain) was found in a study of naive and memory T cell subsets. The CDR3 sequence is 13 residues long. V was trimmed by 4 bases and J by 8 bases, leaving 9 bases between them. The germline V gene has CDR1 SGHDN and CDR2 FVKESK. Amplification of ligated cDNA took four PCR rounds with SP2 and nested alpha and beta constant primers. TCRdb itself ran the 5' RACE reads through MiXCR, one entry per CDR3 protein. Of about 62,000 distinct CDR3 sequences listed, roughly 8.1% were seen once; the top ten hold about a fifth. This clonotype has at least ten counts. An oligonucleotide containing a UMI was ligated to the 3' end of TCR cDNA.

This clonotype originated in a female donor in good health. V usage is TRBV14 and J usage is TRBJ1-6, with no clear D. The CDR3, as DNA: TGTGCCAGCAGCCCTAGGGTGGATTCACCCCTCCACTTT. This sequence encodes CASSPRVDSPLHF.